Below, 9 T cell receptor beta chains from the same sample are listed, as sequenced in a study of blood T cell repertoires in COVID-19. Some clones are missing from TCRdb's copy, which holds only in-frame ones; the method was immunoSEQ multiplex PCR. The sample shows 150,000 to 200,000 clones, roughly 80% of them seen only once. The material sequenced was peripheral blood. The source is a man aged 60 to 75 with active or convalescent COVID-19.

V and J are TRBV13 and TRBJ2-1, with 10 bases aligning to TRBD1. CDR1 is PRHDT, CDR2 FYEKMQ, per germline (reference sequence). The CDR3 contains 18 residues. J lost 6 bases, V lost 6 bases, and 17 bases had no gene match. CDR3 region: CASSPTGGTSGPANEQFF. The CDR3 DNA reads as TGTGCCAGCAGTCCGACAGGGGGCACTAGCGGCCCGGCCAATGAGCAGTTCTTC.

The rearrangement links TRBV27 to TRBJ1-2; D remains ambiguous. Trimming removed 2 bases from V and 6 bases from J, with 13 bases in between. CDR1 is MNHEY and CDR2 is SMNVEV in the germline V gene (reference sequence). The CDR3 is 14 residues long. The CDR3 nucleotides read TGTGCCAGCAGTTTAGGAGAGACCCAGAATGGCTACACCTTC. Translated, it gives CASSLGETQNGYTF.

This chain connects TRBV5-4 to TRBJ2-7; D gene unclear. This CDR3 has 14 residues. CDR1 SGHNT and CDR2 YYREEE come from the germline V gene (reference sequence). Trimming stripped 1 base from V and 2 bases from J, with 10 bases between. The CDR3 DNA reads as TGTGCCAGCAGCTTGCACAGTAATCCCTACGAGCAGTACTTC. Its translation is CASSLHSNPYEQYF.

The chain has TRBV7-2 and TRBJ2-1, with 7 bases lining up with TRBD2. CDR1 is SGHTA and CDR2 is FQGNSA in the germline V gene. The length of the CDR3 is 14 residues. The J segment lost 6 bases and the V segment lost 3 bases, leaving 5 bases of the junction unmatched. CDR3 loop: CASSLGGSVNEQFF. DNA for the CDR3: TGTGCCAGCAGCTTGGGAGGGAGTGTCAATGAGCAGTTCTTC.

V usage is TRBV5-1 and J usage is TRBJ1-1; TRBD1 might be the D (6 bases). Germline V lookup: CDR1 SGHRS, CDR2 YFSETQ. V lost 3 bases to trimming and J lost 4 bases, with 10 bases between them. This CDR3 spans 13 amino acids. The CDR3 DNA reads TGCGCCAGCAGCTGGAAGGACAGCACTGAAGCTTTCTTT. Translating it yields CASSWKDSTEAFF.

Regarding this clone: A read error may be the cause here, since a much bigger clone is one base away. This sequence joins TRBV6-6 and TRBJ2-7; weak D call: TRBD2 (5 bases). Germline lookup yields CDR1 MNHNY and CDR2 SVGAGI (reference sequence). Trimming shortened V by 6 bases and J by 3 bases, and 6 bases separated the two germline ends. The CDR3 spans 11 residues. CDR3 amino acids: CASRRDYEQYF. Here the CDR3 DNA reads TGTGCCAGCAGACGGGACTACGAGCAGTACTTC.

The genes are TRBV6-5 and TRBJ1-5; D remains ambiguous. The CDR3 is 15 residues long. Per the germline V gene, CDR1 is MNHEY and CDR2 is SVGAGI. V lost 0 bases to trimming and J lost 7 bases, with 13 bases between them. Written as DNA, the CDR3 is TGTGCCAGCAGTTACTCGTCAGGCGCCAGGCAGCCCCAGCATTTT. Protein sequence: CASSYSSGARQPQHF.

This clone appeared a single time. The chain is built from TRBV7-2 and TRBJ1-3, with D possibly being TRBD1 (5 bases). V dropped 2 bases and J dropped 9 bases, with 11 bases sitting between them. This CDR3 comprises 13 residues. Germline V gives CDR1 SGHTA, CDR2 FQGNSA. DNA of the CDR3: TGTGCCAGCAGCTTAAGACAGCCAGGCACCATATATTTT. It specifies CASSLRQPGTIYF.

The genes are TRBV6-2 or TRBV6-3 and TRBJ2-1, with D unclear. CDR1 is MNHEY and CDR2 is SVGEGT in the germline V gene. V was pared by 2 bases and J by 6 bases, with 14 bases between. This CDR3 contains 15 residues. CDR3 DNA sequence: TGTGCCAGCAGTTACGTGACAAACAAGGCCAATGAGCAGTTCTTC. Protein: CASSYVTNKANEQFF.